The 9 T cell receptor beta chains below were found in one sample sequenced in a study of brain metastases from non-small cell lung cancer. Some clones are missing from TCRdb's copy, which holds only in-frame ones; the method was immunoSEQ multiplex PCR. The sample holds several thousand clones, approximately 82% seen once. The sequenced sample was primary lung tumor tissue. Receptors were obtained from a donor at least 40 years old with non-small cell lung cancer.

CDR3 protein: CASSQDALAGGGELFF. The CDR3 coding sequence is TGCGCCAGCAGCCAAGATGCGCTAGCGGGGGGCGGGGAGCTGTTTTTT. The chain carries TRBV4-3 and TRBJ2-2, with 11 positions matching TRBD2. CDR3 length equals 16 residues. V lost 0 bases and J lost 7; bases outside the gene matches: 4. Germline CDR1 and CDR2: LGHNA and YSLEER.

The rearrangement links TRBV29-1 to TRBJ1-3, with D possibly being TRBD1 (5 bases). V was clipped by 7 bases and J by 2 bases, with 9 bases between them. The CDR3 extends over 12 amino acids. Germline loops: CDR1 SQVTM, CDR2 ANQGSEA. CDR3 residues: CSATATGNTIYF. CDR3 DNA sequence: TGCAGCGCGACAGCAACTGGAAACACCATATATTTT.

The chain couples TRBV6-5 to TRBJ1-3; the D is unclear. Germline loops: CDR1 MNHEY, CDR2 SVGAGI. This CDR3 is built from 11 residues. V gave up 7 bases and J gave up 6 bases, with 7 bases separating them. The CDR3, as DNA: TGTGCCAGCATATCAACAAACACCATATATTTT. It codes for CASISTNTIYF.

The chain employs TRBV29-1 and TRBJ2-7; no definite D call. The CDR3 is 13 residues long. Germline loops: CDR1 SQVTM, CDR2 ANQGSEA. Between the trimmed V and J ends, which lost 5 bases and 4 bases, there was a span of 15 bases. CDR3 nucleotides: TGCAGCGTTCTCCTTAACTGGGGTTACGAGCAGTACTTC. It yields the protein CSVLLNWGYEQYF.

About this clone itself: This sample includes further DNA sequences coding for the same CDR3. V and J are TRBV4-1 and TRBJ2-1; possibly TRBD1 for D (5 bases). Germline lookup yields CDR1 MGHRA and CDR2 YSYEKL. Trimming shortened V by 0 bases and J by 7 bases, and 13 bases separated the two germline ends. The CDR3 runs 15 residues. CDR3 DNA sequence: TGCGCCAGCAGCCAAGAAGGGGTGGAGTATAATGAGCAGTTCTTC. Its protein is CASSQEGVEYNEQFF.

The chain has TRBV2 and TRBJ2-1; TRBD2 is a possible D gene (6 bases). CDR1 and CDR2 (germline): SNHLY, FYNNEI. V was trimmed by 7 bases and J by 2 bases, leaving 12 bases between them. CDR3 size: 14 residues. Here the CDR3 reads CASNDGGAYNEQFF. For the CDR3, the DNA is TGTGCCAGCAATGACGGGGGTGCCTACAATGAGCAGTTCTTC.

This clone was counted once. The chain joins TRBV19 to TRBJ1-3; tentative D call: TRBD1 (6 bases). Deletions cut 4 bases from V and 0 bases from J, with 10 bases between. CDR1 and CDR2 (germline): LNHDA, SQIVND (reference sequence). The CDR3 consists of 15 residues. The CDR3, as DNA: TGTGCCAGTAGTAAACAGGGCCTCTCTGGAAACACCATATATTTT. It codes for CASSKQGLSGNTIYF. Combining the CDR3 with reference TRBV19 and TRBJ1-3 gives the whole variable domain DGGITQSPKYLFRKEGQNVTLSCEQNLNHDAMYWYRQDPGQGLRLIYYSQIVNDFQKGDIAEGYSVSREKKESFPLTVTSAQKNPTAFYLCASSKQGLSGNTIYFGEGSWLTVV.

Note on this clone: A much larger clone sits a single nucleotide away, making a read error possible. The sample carries other DNA sequences with the same CDR3. V and J are TRBV29-1 and TRBJ2-7; perhaps TRBD2 as D (6 bases). This CDR3 is 14 amino acids long. The germline V gene has CDR1 SQVTM and CDR2 ANQGSEA. Deletions cut 4 bases from V and 4 bases from J, with 17 bases between. The CDR3 loop reads CSVGGDGTSYEQYF. CDR3 bases: TGCAGCGTTGGGGGGGACGGAACTTCTTACGAGCAGTACTTC.

CDR3: CASSGLLNTGELFF. The CDR3 DNA is TGTGCCAGCAGTGGACTGCTGAACACCGGGGAGCTGTTTTTT. The V call is TRBV3-1 (or the pseudogene TRBV3-2), the J call TRBJ2-2, with D possibly TRBD2 on 5 matching bases. This CDR3 contains 14 residues. Germline-derived CDR1 and CDR2 are LGHDT and YNNKEL (reference sequence). V dropped 6 bases and J dropped 1 base, with 9 bases sitting between them.